These T cell receptor beta chains were read from a single sample in a study of T-cell memory formation after mild COVID-19. TCRdb recomputed calls from the 5' RACE reads with MiXCR, one row per CDR3 protein. The repertoire holds fewer than 700,000 distinct CDR3 sequences, with roughly 17% as singletons. The source material was PBMCs or a T cell subset sorted from them (not recorded which). The receptors shown here come from an adult woman who had mild COVID-19 (a few samples of this study predate the infection). Cell type and time point are not known. CDR3s include the opening cysteine and the closing phenylalanine or tryptophan. The order of the fields is V gene, CDR3 protein.

V gene: TRBV20-1
CDR3 protein: CSARVALSYEQYF

V gene: TRBV24-1
CDR3 protein: CATSDLPGDGYTF

V gene: TRBV5-1
CDR3 protein: CASSQQQAGILYEQYF

V gene: TRBV6-6
CDR3 protein: CASRRPGTGFSTDTQYF

V gene: TRBV5-4
CDR3 protein: CASSRAGAGYEQYF

V gene: TRBV5-1
CDR3 protein: CASSLGGATSYEQYF

V gene: TRBV5-1
CDR3 protein: CASSLVGMTGVNEQYF

V gene: TRBV12-3/TRBV12-4
CDR3 protein: CASSLARWLTGRTEAFF

V gene: TRBV20-1
CDR3 protein: CSARDRGGRLYNEQFF

V gene: TRBV6-5
CDR3 protein: CASSYGPGAGTEAFF

V gene: TRBV15
CDR3 protein: CATSAQGTGLNQPQHF

V gene: TRBV15
CDR3 protein: CATSRGTGEGETQYF

V gene: TRBV29-1
CDR3 protein: CSSRRGDGYTF

V gene: TRBV5-1
CDR3 protein: CASSFSGGETEAFF

V gene: TRBV30
CDR3 protein: CAWSVPFRGRNWETQYF

V gene: TRBV5-1
CDR3 protein: CASSLTGVDQPQHF

V gene: TRBV4-1
CDR3 protein: CASSQHTSVQETQYF

V gene: TRBV7-6
CDR3 protein: CASSGQSREEGKNIQYF

V gene: TRBV7-7
CDR3 protein: CASSPRWGRGTGELFF

V gene: TRBV7-9
CDR3 protein: CASSLPRTGDKYTIYF

V gene: TRBV4-3
CDR3 protein: CASSQEPRLKQYF

V gene: TRBV7-9
CDR3 protein: CASSLAGLAFTDTQYF

V gene: TRBV6-5
CDR3 protein: CASSPTASTDTDTQYF

V gene: TRBV12-3/TRBV12-4
CDR3 protein: CASSSRTGVVYGYTF

V gene: TRBV5-6
CDR3 protein: CASSYPTAGGNEQYF

V gene: TRBV20-1
CDR3 protein: CSASPDSYGYTF

V gene: TRBV12-3/TRBV12-4
CDR3 protein: CASSLSGTSPLHF

V gene: TRBV11-3
CDR3 protein: CASSAGQPAEAFF

V gene: TRBV11-3
CDR3 protein: CASSGVGAVAGELFF

V gene: TRBV11-2
CDR3 protein: CASSLVSGFSDEQFF

V gene: TRBV6-5
CDR3 protein: CATASGTGPDEQFF

V gene: TRBV7-2
CDR3 protein: CASSLEQGDWQYF

V gene: TRBV12-3/TRBV12-4
CDR3 protein: CASSPRGTGLITDTQYF

V gene: TRBV20-1
CDR3 protein: CSALETGGSYEQYF

V gene: TRBV29-1
CDR3 protein: CSVRPGTGNYEQYF

V gene: TRBV7-9
CDR3 protein: CASSPLGQARHGYTF

V gene: TRBV29-1
CDR3 protein: CSVEVRRRSTGELFF

V gene: TRBV5-1
CDR3 protein: CASSLPSGTAKDTQYF

V gene: TRBV29-1
CDR3 protein: CSVEGFLGFNEKLFF

V gene: TRBV3-1
CDR3 protein: CASSQEGRFGANVLTF

V gene: TRBV6-2/TRBV6-3
CDR3 protein: CASSGLINTEAFF

V gene: TRBV30
CDR3 protein: CAWMVGGAYEQYF

V gene: TRBV20-1
CDR3 protein: CSARGTSGTDEQFF

V gene: TRBV7-9
CDR3 protein: CASIKASGGPDTQYF

V gene: TRBV6-6
CDR3 protein: CASGASGSLTDTQYF

V gene: TRBV12-3/TRBV12-4
CDR3 protein: CASSYDRRGYTF

V gene: TRBV13
CDR3 protein: CASSRGQKVKAFF

V gene: TRBV20-1
CDR3 protein: CSARAGAYQETQYF

V gene: TRBV9
CDR3 protein: CASNLNTEAGEETGELFF

V gene: TRBV4-3
CDR3 protein: CASSPSVGYEQYF

V gene: TRBV12-3/TRBV12-4
CDR3 protein: CASSFGLTAEYNEQFF

V gene: TRBV4-3
CDR3 protein: CASSRLGQGPDTQYF

V gene: TRBV6-5
CDR3 protein: CASSQAPGLETQYF

V gene: TRBV7-3
CDR3 protein: CASSYRMEGHTGELFF

V gene: TRBV30
CDR3 protein: CAWSAAGLSTDTQYF